This T cell receptor beta chain is from a study of memory CD4+ T cells and cytomegalovirus serostatus. The V gene's germline CDR1 is LNHDA and CDR2 SQIVND (reference sequence). CDR3 length equals 15 residues. V lost 5 bases, J lost 2 bases, and 13 bases lay in between. Single viable CD3+CD4+CD8-CD45RO+ cells were sorted as the memory CD4+ T cells. TCRdb's table, derived via immunoSEQ multiplex PCR, lists solely in-frame clones and lacks some. This table has approximately 50,000 clones, roughly 77% appearing once. V usage is TRBV19 and J usage is TRBJ2-1; D gene uncertain. The sequenced sample consisted of memory CD4+ T cells from blood. This TCR was recovered from an adult in good health and CMV-seropositive. The CDR3 spells CASSSLRLTYNEQFF. CDR3 DNA: TGTGCCAGTAGTTCTCTGAGACTTACCTACAATGAGCAGTTCTTC.